The sample holds a few counts of the clone carrying this T cell receptor (beta chain). With 60 Vbeta and 13 Jbeta primers, the PCR was carried out. Profiled with immunoSEQ multiplex PCR; TCRdb holds only in-frame clones, not every one. The top ten hold roughly 7.4% of the sample, which has about 240,000 clones, around 80% seen once. The data were obtained in a study of cytomegalovirus exposure and HLA in healthy donors. CDR3 length: 17 amino acids. The V gene's germline CDR1 is GTSNPN and CDR2 SVGIG (reference sequence). The germline V and J ends were trimmed by 3 bases and 4 bases, with 25 bases remaining between them.

The chain has TRBV30 and TRBJ2-7; tentative D call: TRBD1 (6 bases). Sequencing was carried out using PBMCs. The receptor was derived from a woman in her sixties or seventies in good health and CMV-seropositive. The CDR3 bases are TGTGCCTGGAGCACAGGACAGATAAACTACGGGCCGTACGAGCAGTACTTC. Amino acids: CAWSTGQINYGPYEQYF.